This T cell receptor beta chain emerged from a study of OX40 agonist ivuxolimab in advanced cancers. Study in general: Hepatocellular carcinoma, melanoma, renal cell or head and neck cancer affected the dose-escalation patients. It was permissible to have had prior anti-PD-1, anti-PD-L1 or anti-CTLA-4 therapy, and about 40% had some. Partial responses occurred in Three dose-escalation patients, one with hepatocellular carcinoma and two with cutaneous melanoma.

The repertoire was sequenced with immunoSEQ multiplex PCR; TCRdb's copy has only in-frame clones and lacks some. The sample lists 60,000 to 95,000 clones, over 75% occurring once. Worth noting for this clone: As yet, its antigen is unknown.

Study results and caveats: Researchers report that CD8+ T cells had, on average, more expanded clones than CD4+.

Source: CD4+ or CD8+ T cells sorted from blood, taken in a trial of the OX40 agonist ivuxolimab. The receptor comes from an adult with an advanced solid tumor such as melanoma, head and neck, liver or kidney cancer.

The CDR3 reads CASSPRGLGSGFSYNEQFF. In DNA form, the CDR3 reads TGTGCCAGCAGCCCTAGAGGGCTTGGTAGCGGTTTCTCCTACAATGAGCAGTTCTTC. This chain joins TRBV7-9 and TRBJ2-1; D possibly corresponds to TRBD2 (6 bases). Germline loops: CDR1 SEHNR, CDR2 FQNEAQ (reference sequence). V lost 5 bases and J lost 0, with 23 bases in between. CDR3 size: 19 residues.